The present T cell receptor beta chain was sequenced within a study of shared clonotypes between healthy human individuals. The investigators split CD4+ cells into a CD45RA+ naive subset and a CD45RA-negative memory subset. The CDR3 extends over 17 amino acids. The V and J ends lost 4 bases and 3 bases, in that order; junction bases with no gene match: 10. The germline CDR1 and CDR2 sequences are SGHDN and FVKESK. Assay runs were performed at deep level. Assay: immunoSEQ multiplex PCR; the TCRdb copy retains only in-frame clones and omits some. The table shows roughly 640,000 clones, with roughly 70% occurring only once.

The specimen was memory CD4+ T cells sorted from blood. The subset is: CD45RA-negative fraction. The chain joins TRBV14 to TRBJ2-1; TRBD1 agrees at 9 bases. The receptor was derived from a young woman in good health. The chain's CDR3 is CASSPPRQGDLYNEQFF. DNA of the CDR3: TGTGCCAGCAGCCCCCCACGACAGGGGGATCTCTACAATGAGCAGTTCTTC.